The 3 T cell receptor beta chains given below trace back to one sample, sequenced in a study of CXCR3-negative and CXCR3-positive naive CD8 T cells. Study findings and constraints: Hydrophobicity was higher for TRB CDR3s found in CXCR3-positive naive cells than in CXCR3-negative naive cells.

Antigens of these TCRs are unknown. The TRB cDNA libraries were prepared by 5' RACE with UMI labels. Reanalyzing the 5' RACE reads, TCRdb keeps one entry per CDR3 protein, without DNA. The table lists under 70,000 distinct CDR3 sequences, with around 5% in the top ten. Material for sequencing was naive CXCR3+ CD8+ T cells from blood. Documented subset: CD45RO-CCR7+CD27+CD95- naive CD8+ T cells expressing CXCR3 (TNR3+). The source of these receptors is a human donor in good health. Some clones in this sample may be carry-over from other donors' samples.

This CDR3 reads CASSSGQGSSYEQYF. V and J are TRBV7-9 and TRBJ2-7; as DNA is missing, the TRBD1 call by TCRdb cannot be tested. Germline lookup yields CDR1 SEHNR and CDR2 FQNEAQ (reference sequence). This CDR3 is built from 15 residues.

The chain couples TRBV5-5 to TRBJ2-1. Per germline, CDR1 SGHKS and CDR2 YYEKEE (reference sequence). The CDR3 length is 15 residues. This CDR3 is CASSLIGSGLNEQFF.

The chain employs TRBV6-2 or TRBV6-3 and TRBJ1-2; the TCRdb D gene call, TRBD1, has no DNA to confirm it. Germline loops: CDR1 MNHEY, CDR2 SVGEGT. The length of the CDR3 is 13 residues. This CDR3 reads CASTLTDDYGYTF.